Here is one T cell receptor (beta chain) with its context. Its antigen is not identified. Assay used: immunoSEQ multiplex PCR; TCRdb lists only in-frame clones, some missing. The data contain 9,000 to 13,000 clones, over 90% of them singletons. V lost 6 bases and J lost 2, with 13 bases in between. Germline V gene data show CDR1 as MNHNS and CDR2 as SASEGT. The CDR3 contains 15 residues. The sample comes from a study of graft-versus-host responses after intestinal transplantation. Across the study: Isolated intestinal, liver-intestinal, or multivisceral transplants had been given to the recipients.

Whole-study results and caveats: Early declines in HvG clones that occurred post-transplant were associated with peak circulating GvH clone levels.

The chain employs TRBV6-1 and TRBJ2-2; D is uncertain. This TCR was recovered from a human patient who received an intestinal transplant, so some T cells may come from the graft donor. The specimen was PBMCs, collected roughly 6 weeks after intestinal transplantation. The CDR3 loop is CASRDVTQNTGELFF. In DNA, the CDR3 is TGTGCCAGCAGGGACGTAACACAAAACACCGGGGAGCTGTTTTTT.